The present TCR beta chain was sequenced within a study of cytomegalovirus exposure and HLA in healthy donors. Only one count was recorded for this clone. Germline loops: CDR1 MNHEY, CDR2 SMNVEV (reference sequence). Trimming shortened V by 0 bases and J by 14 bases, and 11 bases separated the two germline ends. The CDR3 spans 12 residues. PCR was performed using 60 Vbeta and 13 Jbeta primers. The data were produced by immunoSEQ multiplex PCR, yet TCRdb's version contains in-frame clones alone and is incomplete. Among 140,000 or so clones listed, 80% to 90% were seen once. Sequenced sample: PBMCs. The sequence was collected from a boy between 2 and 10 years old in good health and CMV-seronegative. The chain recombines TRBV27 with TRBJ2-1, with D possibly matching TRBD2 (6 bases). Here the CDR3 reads CASSLSGGSEFF. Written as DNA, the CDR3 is TGTGCCAGCAGTTTATCTGGGGGGTCAGAGTTCTTC.